This T cell receptor beta chain was observed in a study of identical twins. Findings and limits, study-wide: Out-of-frame alpha sequences that twins shared showed excess low generation probability. Clonotypes of the beta chain that were abundant in cord blood carried fewer insertions (memory repertoires showed none).

This clonotype was found a few times. Antigen unknown. Unique molecular identifiers were present on the cDNA, which also gained a universal primer site by template switching. Using its own MiXCR run on the 5' RACE reads, TCRdb lists one record per CDR3 protein. The sample carries around 570,000 distinct CDR3 sequences, 9.6% recorded once. The CDR3 loop spans 15 amino acids. V was cut by 8 bases and J by 7 bases, with 20 bases left in between. This sample was shared with a second study, whose subject was yellow fever vaccine responses in identical twins. That source reports: Twins reportedly appeared to share part of their vaccine T cell response while keeping part individual.

Sequencing was done on a sample of PBMCs. This sequence was found in a woman younger than 35 in good health. The chain is built from TRBV12-3 or TRBV12-4 and TRBJ2-2; D is unresolved. CDR3 coding DNA: TGTGCCAGCTCTAACCAGCGAGGACCCTTCGGGGAGCTGTTTTTT. Translating gives CASSNQRGPFGELFF.